This TCR beta chain comes out of a study of cytomegalovirus exposure and HLA in healthy donors. Study-wide results and caveats: Presence/absence analysis assumed near-uniform sequencing depth across donors.

Germline V gives CDR1 SGHNT, CDR2 YENEEA. Trimming removed 5 bases from V and 3 bases from J, with 6 bases in between. CDR3 length: 12 residues. The PCR had 60 Vbeta and 13 Jbeta primers. Sequencing was performed with immunoSEQ multiplex PCR; in TCRdb, only in-frame clones are kept and a portion is missing. The sample yields 100,000 to 150,000 clones, 10% to 13% seen once. Concerning this clone itself: Its cognate antigen is unknown.

This chain uses TRBV11-3 with TRBJ2-3, with D hard to call. This TCR was recovered from a woman younger than 30 in good health and CMV-seropositive. Material: PBMCs. The DNA for the CDR3 is TGTGCCAGCAGCATTTATACAGATACGCAGTATTTT. It encodes CASSIYTDTQYF.